The next 15 T cell receptor beta chains were all read from a single sample in a study of type 1 regulatory T cells. General observations from the study: Type 1 regulatory T cells had a more restricted TCR repertoire than non-type 1 regulatory T cells.

TCRdb ran MiXCR on the reads and lists one entry per CDR3 protein. This sample has about 71,000 distinct CDR3 sequences; 20% occur once, and the top ten carry roughly 8%. These TCRs are of unknown antigen specificity. Sequencing was done on a sample of cultured type 1 regulatory T (Tr1) cells, either the whole culture or a sorted fraction (not recorded which). Receptor source: a human donor in good health.

Written as DNA, the CDR3 is TGCAGTGCCGCCACCTTGGCGGGAGATTCCTACGAGCAGTACTTC. Translated: CSAATLAGDSYEQYF. The chain links TRBV20-1 to TRBJ2-7; the match to TRBD2 covers 7 bases. Germline CDR1 DFQATT, CDR2 SNEGSKA (reference sequence). The CDR3 covers 15 residues. J was trimmed by 1 base and V by 6 bases; bases with no gene match: 12.

The CDR3 loop reads CSVSLLNTIYF. As DNA, the CDR3 is TGCAGTGTCTCCCTTTTGAACACCATATATTTT. V gene TRBV20-1 combines with J gene TRBJ1-3; D gene unclear. The CDR3 runs 11 residues. Germline V gene lookup returns CDR1 DFQATT and CDR2 SNEGSKA (reference sequence). The V end was cut by 7 bases, the J end by 7 bases, with 11 bases between.

Turning to this clonotype: One end of the junction does not line up with germline, which may come from a read error. J is TRBJ2-7 and V is TRBV18, with D hard to call. CDR1 is KGHSH, CDR2 LQKENI, per germline. This CDR3 region has 13 residues. CDR3 sequence (DNA): TGTGCCAGCACACCACCGATGGCGCTCGAGCAGTACTTC. This codes for CASTPPMALEQYF.

Only a few counts were recorded for this clonotype. This chain joins TRBV20-1 and TRBJ2-2; 8 bases are a match to TRBD2. The CDR3 length is 13 residues. Germline V gene lookup returns CDR1 DFQATT and CDR2 SNEGSKA (reference sequence). The CDR3 bases are TGCAGCTCCCGCTTTAGCGGGACAGGGGAGCTGTTTTTT. Translation: CSSRFSGTGELFF.

This clonotype was observed a few times. The chain uses TRBV5-1 and TRBJ2-3; 10 positions match TRBD2. The CDR3 sequence is 15 residues long. Germline assignment: CDR1 SGHRS and CDR2 YFSETQ. V trimming: 2 bases; J trimming: 2 bases; junction bases outside the gene matches: 2. In DNA form, the CDR3 reads TGCGCCAGCAGCTTACTAGCGGGAATCACAGATACGCAGTATTTT. Translation gives CASSLLAGITDTQYF.

Comments on this clonotype: It differs at one base from a far larger clone, so likely a read error. The chain couples TRBV12-3 or TRBV12-4 to TRBJ2-7, with a possible D match to TRBD1 (6 bases). The CDR3 extends over 14 amino acids. Trimming removed 6 bases at V and 7 bases at J, with 19 bases between. DNA of the CDR3: TGTGCCAGCAGGGTCTTAACAGGGACCAATGAGCAGTACTTC. Translated: CASRVLTGTNEQYF.

The genes are TRBV10-3 and TRBJ1-1; TRBD1 might be the D (6 bases). Germline-derived CDR1 and CDR2 are ENHRY and SYGVKD. This CDR3 has 14 amino acids. Trimming stripped 5 bases from V and 2 bases from J, with 12 bases between. The CDR3, as DNA: TGTGCCATCAGTAGTCGGACAGCTAACACTGAAGCTTTCTTT. Translated, it gives CAISSRTANTEAFF.

This clonotype was observed a few times. The V and J genes are TRBV12-3 or TRBV12-4 and TRBJ1-1; no clear D. CDR3 length: 10 residues. V lost 2 bases and J lost 9, with 4 bases in between. The CDR3 is CASSLNQAFF. The CDR3 DNA is TGTGCCAGCAGTTTAAATCAAGCTTTCTTT.

There are a few counts of this clonotype. The CDR3 region is CASSEISSGSSSGELFF. DNA for the CDR3: TGTGCCAGCAGCGAAATAAGTAGCGGGAGTTCTTCCGGGGAGCTGTTTTTT. This chain connects TRBV5-5 to TRBJ2-2; 9 bases line up with TRBD2. Germline V gives CDR1 SGHKS, CDR2 YYEKEE (reference sequence). This CDR3 has 17 residues. V gave up 4 bases and J gave up 6 bases; unmatched junction bases: 13.

This rearrangement joins TRBV7-9 to TRBJ2-5; 15 bases agree with TRBD2. The end of the DNA aligns better with TRBJ2-1, so the J call may be wrong. This CDR3 has 15 residues. CDR1 is SEHNR, CDR2 FQNEAQ, per germline (reference sequence). Here the CDR3 reads CASSAGLAGGREQFF. For the CDR3, the DNA is TGTGCCAGCAGCGCAGGACTAGCGGGAGGGCGTGAGCAGTTCTTC.

The chain is built from TRBV5-1 and TRBJ2-7; D is possibly TRBD1 or TRBD2 (5 bases each). The V gene lost 4 bases and the J gene lost 3 bases, with 11 bases spanning the gap. Germline-derived CDR1 and CDR2 are SGHRS and YFSETQ. This CDR3 is 13 amino acids long. CDR3 DNA: TGCGCCAGCAGCGCCGGGACCGGCTACGAGCAGTACTTC. Translated: CASSAGTGYEQYF.

This clonotype was counted between two and nine times. The J gene is TRBJ2-4, the V gene TRBV20-1, with a possible D match to TRBD2 (6 bases). CDR1 DFQATT and CDR2 SNEGSKA come from the germline V gene (reference sequence). This CDR3 contains 15 residues. V shed 3 bases and J shed 1 base, with 13 bases lying between them. The CDR3 region is CSASLEGNAKNIQYF. The DNA of the CDR3 is TGCAGTGCTAGTCTGGAGGGTAACGCCAAAAACATTCAGTACTTC.

V usage is TRBV20-1 and J usage is TRBJ2-1; 10 bases line up with TRBD2. CDR3 length equals 19 residues. The germline V gene encodes CDR1 DFQATT and CDR2 SNEGSKA (reference sequence). Losses at the gene ends were 3 bases for V and 7 bases for J; bases not matched to a gene: 21. The CDR3 sequence is CSASSDTGSGRKRGNEQFF. As DNA, the CDR3 is TGCAGTGCTAGCTCGGATACAGGTAGCGGGAGGAAAAGAGGGAATGAGCAGTTCTTC.

This clonotype was seen ten or more times. The chain uses TRBV18 and TRBJ2-1; D is ambiguous. Germline loops: CDR1 KGHSH, CDR2 LQKENI. This CDR3 spans 15 amino acids. The V end lost 2 bases, the J end lost 3 bases, and 11 bases lay between the germline ends. CDR3 in amino acids: CASSPALEVYNEQFF. CDR3 nucleotides: TGTGCCAGCTCACCAGCTTTAGAAGTCTACAATGAGCAGTTCTTC.

The rearrangement uses TRBV7-8 and TRBJ2-2, with D unresolved. V lost 5 bases to trimming and J lost 3 bases, with 16 bases between them. The CDR3 loop spans 16 amino acids. Germline lookup yields CDR1 SGHVS and CDR2 FQNEAQ. The CDR3 DNA sequence: TGTGCCAGCAGCCTAACCCAAAAAACATACACCGGGGAGCTGTTTTTT. It specifies CASSLTQKTYTGELFF.